A single sample is the source of the 2 T cell receptor beta chains below, sequenced in a study of blood T cell repertoires in COVID-19. Produced via immunoSEQ multiplex PCR; TCRdb's table is partial and in-frame only. This table has under 80,000 clones, 75% to 90% appearing once. The sample taken for sequencing was peripheral blood. Every receptor here comes from a human donor in a cohort sampled during active COVID-19.

V is TRBV20-1 and J is TRBJ2-7, with 10 bases fitting TRBD1. The length of the CDR3 is 15 residues. V shed 3 bases, J shed 1 base, and the junction held 6 bases outside the gene matches. The germline gives CDR1 DFQATT, CDR2 SNEGSKA (reference sequence). CDR3 loop: CSASGQGGQSYEQYF. The CDR3 nucleotides read TGCAGTGCTAGTGGACAGGGGGGCCAATCCTACGAGCAGTACTTC.

J is TRBJ2-3 and V is TRBV5-5; D may be TRBD1 (6 bases). The CDR3 covers 16 residues. In germline, CDR1 is SGHKS, CDR2 YYEKEE (reference sequence). Deletions cut 4 bases from V and 4 bases from J, with 19 bases between. The CDR3 DNA is TGTGCCAGCAGCCGCCGGGGCAGGGGTTTCTCAGATACGCAGTATTTT. Translating gives CASSRRGRGFSDTQYF.